This T cell receptor beta chain was identified in a study of identical twins. Regarding the study as a whole: In cord blood, abundant beta clonotypes had fewer insertions; memory showed no trend.

The length of the CDR3 is 12 residues. CDR1 is WNHNN, CDR2 SYGVQD, per germline (reference sequence). Trimming pared 3 bases from V and 7 bases from J, leaving 9 bases between. Carrying unique molecular identifiers, the cDNA also gained a universal primer site through template switching. TCRdb itself ran the 5' RACE reads through MiXCR, one entry per CDR3 protein. The profile shows around 530,000 distinct CDR3 sequences, approximately 16% of them singletons. Comment on this clonotype: Its cognate antigen is unknown.

Another study also made use of these data, one on yellow fever vaccine responses in identical twins. From that second work: The T cell response to vaccination in identical twins was reportedly partly convergent and partly personalized.

V usage is TRBV10-1 and J usage is TRBJ1-1; a possible D gene is TRBD1 (5 bases). The origin of this receptor is a woman younger than 35 in good health. The source material was CD4+ T cells sorted from blood. The CDR3 is CASSDNGGEAFF. Written as DNA, the CDR3 is TGCGCCAGCAGTGATAACGGGGGTGAAGCTTTCTTT.